What follows are 30 T cell receptor beta chains derived from one specimen sequenced in a study of cytomegalovirus exposure and HLA in healthy donors. Amplification used 60 Vbeta primers and 13 Jbeta primers. Clones were read by immunoSEQ multiplex PCR, and TCRdb kept only the in-frame ones, dropping some. The repertoire holds more than 100,000 clones, approximately 72% seen once, with roughly 3.4% in the top ten. The sequenced sample consisted of PBMCs. The receptors originated from a woman in her forties or fifties in good health and CMV-seronegative.

This rearrangement joins TRBV10-3 to TRBJ1-5; possibly TRBD1 for D (5 bases). The CDR3 consists of 13 residues. Germline loops: CDR1 ENHRY, CDR2 SYGVKD. CDR3 in amino acids: CSGIGADNQPQHF. In nucleotides, the CDR3 is TGTTCTGGTATAGGGGCTGATAATCAGCCCCAGCATTTT.

A few counts support this clone. The chain joins TRBV4-1 to TRBJ2-7; a possible D gene is TRBD2 (5 bases). Trimming cost V 3 bases and J 4 bases, with 13 bases left between them. Per germline, CDR1 MGHRA and CDR2 YSYEKL. The CDR3 loop spans 14 amino acids. DNA for the CDR3: TGCGCCAGCAGCCATGGGCGGGCGATTTACGAGCAGTACTTC. This translates into CASSHGRAIYEQYF.

This rearrangement joins TRBV4-2 to TRBJ2-2; no definite D call. CDR1 LGHNA and CDR2 YNFKEQ come from the germline V gene. V lost 1 base to trimming and J lost 1 base, with 7 bases between them. CDR3 length equals 15 residues. Here the CDR3 DNA reads TGTGCCAGCAGCCAAGTTGCCAGGAACACCGGGGAGCTGTTTTTT. It translates to CASSQVARNTGELFF.

This clone is a singleton in its sample. V gene TRBV29-1 combines with J gene TRBJ1-2; D is undetermined. Germline loops: CDR1 SQVTM, CDR2 ANQGSEA. V lost 2 bases, J lost 4 bases, and 11 bases lay in between. This CDR3 has 13 residues. CDR3 nucleotide sequence: TGCAGCGTTGAATCGGTAGTGAGCTATGGCTACACCTTC. As protein: CSVESVVSYGYTF.

The chain links TRBV19 to TRBJ2-7; TRBD2 matches at 15 bases. V lost 6 bases and J lost 5; bases outside the gene matches: 14. Germline lookup yields CDR1 LNHDA and CDR2 SQIVND (reference sequence). The CDR3 covers 18 residues. The CDR3 DNA reads TGTGCCAGTAGCCAGGACAGGGGACTAGCGGGAGGTAACGACGAGCAGTACTTC. Translated, it gives CASSQDRGLAGGNDEQYF.

The chain links TRBV5-8 to TRBJ1-2; unclear D gene. CDR1 and CDR2 from the germline V gene are SGHTS and YDEGEE. CDR3 length: 15 amino acids. With 0 bases removed from V and 3 bases from J, the gap between germline ends came to 12 bases. The CDR3 DNA sequence: TGTGCCAGCAGCTTGGTTGGCGGAGGAGACTATGGCTACACCTTC. It specifies CASSLVGGGDYGYTF.

The V call is TRBV19, the J call TRBJ1-2; weak D call: TRBD1 (6 bases). Per germline, CDR1 LNHDA and CDR2 SQIVND (reference sequence). The CDR3 loop spans 15 amino acids. Trimming left V 6 bases short and J 0 bases short, with 14 bases between. This chain's CDR3 is CASRTGTPANYGYTF. DNA of the CDR3: TGTGCCAGTAGAACCGGGACACCCGCTAACTATGGCTACACCTTC.

The CDR3 nucleotides read TGTGCCACCAGCAGAGACGGGAGGTCCTACAATGAGCAGTTCTTC. This translates into CATSRDGRSYNEQFF. This rearrangement joins TRBV15 to TRBJ2-1, with 7 bases fitting TRBD2. There are 15 residues in the CDR3. Germline V gives CDR1 LNHNV, CDR2 YYDKDF (reference sequence). After removal of 0 bases from V and 1 base from J, the junction contained 0 bases not matched to a gene.

This chain links TRBV19 with TRBJ2-3, with 8 positions matching TRBD2. The CDR3 is 15 amino acids. Germline CDR1 LNHDA, CDR2 SQIVND (reference sequence). After removal of 9 bases from V and 2 bases from J, the junction contained 10 bases not matched to a gene. The CDR3 region is CASGGLAGSTDTQYF. CDR3 sequence (DNA): TGTGCCAGCGGAGGGCTAGCGGGTTCCACAGATACGCAGTATTTT. The variable domain in full, with the rest retrieved from reference TRBV19 and TRBJ2-3, is DGGITQSPKYLFRKEGQNVTLSCEQNLNHDAMYWYRQDPGQGLRLIYYSQIVNDFQKGDIAEGYSVSREKKESFPLTVTSAQKNPTAFYLCASGGLAGSTDTQYFGPGTRLTVL.

This clone was detected once. The V and J genes are TRBV7-3 and TRBJ2-4, with 7 bases fitting TRBD1. V gave up 2 bases and J gave up 11 bases; unmatched junction bases: 6. The CDR3 is made up of 13 amino acids. The germline V gene has CDR1 SGHTA and CDR2 FQGTGA. The CDR3 here is CASSLYTGEVQYF. CDR3 in DNA: TGTGCCAGCAGCTTATACACAGGGGAAGTTCAGTACTTC.

This chain links TRBV19 with TRBJ1-1; perhaps TRBD1 as D (5 bases). Germline lookup yields CDR1 LNHDA and CDR2 SQIVND (reference sequence). The V end lost 1 base, the J end lost 8 bases, and 14 bases lay between the germline ends. The CDR3 is 14 amino acids. The CDR3 sequence is CASSIVPGETEAFF. DNA of the CDR3: TGTGCCAGTAGTATAGTCCCGGGGGAAACCGAAGCTTTCTTT.

The V call is TRBV27, the J call TRBJ2-5, with a possible D match to TRBD2 (6 bases). Germline loops: CDR1 MNHEY, CDR2 SMNVEV (reference sequence). CDR3 length equals 15 residues. The V end lost 3 bases, the J end lost 1 base, and 12 bases lay between the germline ends. The CDR3 loop is CASSLLGGAQETQYF. The CDR3 DNA sequence: TGTGCCAGCAGTTTGTTAGGCGGGGCCCAAGAGACCCAGTACTTC.

The V and J genes are TRBV10-1 and TRBJ2-4; 10 positions match TRBD1. Germline lookup yields CDR1 WNHNN and CDR2 SYGVQD (reference sequence). This CDR3 contains 15 residues. V was pared by 3 bases and J by 7 bases, with 6 bases of the junction left unmatched. CDR3 region: CASSDATGGFNIQYF. The CDR3 DNA is TGCGCCAGCAGTGACGCGACAGGGGGCTTTAACATTCAGTACTTC.

The sample holds a few counts of this clone. The J gene is TRBJ2-3, the V gene TRBV14; no clear D gene. The germline CDR1 and CDR2 sequences are SGHDN and FVKESK. Trimming took off 2 bases at V and 0 bases at J, with 12 bases between the two ends. This CDR3 region has 16 residues. CDR3 sequence: CASSQSRLVSTDTQYF. As DNA, the CDR3 is TGTGCCAGCAGCCAATCGAGATTAGTTAGCACAGATACGCAGTATTTT.

The gene calls are TRBV28 and TRBJ1-1; TRBD1 agrees at 9 bases. In germline, CDR1 is MDHEN, CDR2 SYDVKM. This CDR3 is 15 amino acids long. V was pared by 1 base and J by 4 bases, with 4 bases of the junction left unmatched. Here the CDR3 reads CASSLSGTGLTEAFF. The CDR3 DNA sequence: TGTGCCAGCAGTTTATCCGGGACAGGGCTCACTGAAGCTTTCTTT. Variable domain in full (rest from reference TRBV28 and TRBJ1-1): DVKVTQSSRYLVKRTGEKVFLECVQDMDHENMFWYRQDPGLGLRLIYFSYDVKMKEKGDIPEGYSVSREKKERFSLILESASTNQTSMYLCASSLSGTGLTEAFFGQGTRLTVV.

This clone was seen a handful of times. The CDR3 DNA reads as TGTGCCAGCAGCTCACCTAAGAACCCGGGACTAGCGCCCTCCTACGAGCAGTACTTC. Its protein product is CASSSPKNPGLAPSYEQYF. This chain connects TRBV7-9 to TRBJ2-7, with 10 positions matching TRBD2. The CDR3 extends over 19 amino acids. V dropped 4 bases and J dropped 0; count of bases not matched to a gene: 15. From germline, CDR1 is SEHNR and CDR2 FQNEAQ (reference sequence).

This clone appeared a few times. CDR3 sequence reads: CASSTEAGGIYGYTF. The CDR3 DNA reads as TGTGCCAGCTCGACCGAGGCAGGGGGCATCTATGGCTACACCTTC. The V and J genes are TRBV18 and TRBJ1-2, with TRBD1 matching 8 bases. The germline gives CDR1 KGHSH, CDR2 LQKENI. This CDR3 contains 15 residues. With V trimmed by 6 bases and J by 4 bases, 10 bases remained unmatched.

DNA for the CDR3: TGTGCCAGTAGGAGGGAATCGGGCACCACTGAAGCTTTCTTT. It specifies CASRRESGTTEAFF. The chain uses TRBV19 and TRBJ1-1, with D uncertain. The CDR3 spans 14 residues. V dropped 6 bases and J dropped 4 bases, with 15 bases sitting between them. CDR1 and CDR2 (germline): LNHDA, SQIVND (reference sequence).

The genes are TRBV15 and TRBJ2-6; D gene ambiguous. Trimming took off 7 bases at V and 0 bases at J, with 10 bases between the two ends. The CDR3 is made up of 15 amino acids. Germline V gene data show CDR1 as LNHNV and CDR2 as YYDKDF (reference sequence). CDR3 residues: CATTQASSGANVLTF. CDR3 bases: TGTGCCACCACGCAGGCTTCCTCTGGGGCCAACGTCCTGACTTTC.

The rearrangement links TRBV18 to TRBJ2-3; D is undetermined. CDR3 length equals 14 residues. Germline V gives CDR1 KGHSH, CDR2 LQKENI. V lost 1 base and J lost 2, with 7 bases in between. For the CDR3, the DNA is TGTGCCAGCTCACCACTTGCAGACACAGATACGCAGTATTTT. Encoded protein: CASSPLADTDTQYF.

Here the CDR3 reads CASSMGPRTGDEKLFF. The CDR3 DNA is TGTGCCAGTAGTATGGGCCCCAGGACAGGGGATGAAAAACTGTTTTTT. This rearrangement joins TRBV19 to TRBJ1-4; 9 bases line up with TRBD1. CDR1 LNHDA and CDR2 SQIVND come from the germline V gene (reference sequence). J lost 6 bases, V lost 3 bases, and 8 bases had no gene match. This CDR3 is built from 16 residues.

The gene calls are TRBV30 and TRBJ2-7; tentatively, D is TRBD1 (6 bases). This CDR3 has 12 residues. The V gene's germline CDR1 is GTSNPN and CDR2 SVGIG (reference sequence). The germline V and J ends were trimmed by 4 bases and 4 bases, with 11 bases remaining between them. Here the CDR3 DNA reads TGTGCCTGGATAGGGGACAAATACGAGCAGTACTTC. It specifies CAWIGDKYEQYF.

V usage is TRBV6-5 and J usage is TRBJ1-1; 7 bases are a match to TRBD1. Germline V CDR1 and CDR2: MNHEY, SVGAGI. Losses at the gene ends were 2 bases for V and 3 bases for J; bases not matched to a gene: 0. This CDR3 is built from 13 residues. The CDR3 nucleotides are TGTGCCAGCAGTTACGACAGGGACACTGAAGCTTTCTTT. Amino acids: CASSYDRDTEAFF.

This clone has only a few counts. The gene calls are TRBV6-1 and TRBJ2-1; TRBD2 agrees at 11 bases. Per the germline V gene, CDR1 is MNHNS and CDR2 is SASEGT. The CDR3 extends over 17 amino acids. J lost 8 bases, V lost 1 base, and 10 bases had no gene match. The DNA of the CDR3 is TGTGCCAGCAGTGAAGGGGTCTTAGCGGGGGGGCGGGATGAGCAGTTCTTC. Protein sequence: CASSEGVLAGGRDEQFF.

This clone came up a few times. The chain uses TRBV4-1 and TRBJ1-1; the D gene is possibly TRBD1 (5 bases). V was trimmed by 0 bases and J by 11 bases, leaving 13 bases between them. The germline CDR1 and CDR2 sequences are MGHRA and YSYEKL. The CDR3 has 13 residues. The CDR3 nucleotides read TGCGCCAGCAGCCAAGATCGGGACTCCAGGGCTTTCTTT. It encodes CASSQDRDSRAFF.

The chain carries TRBV7-9 and TRBJ1-2, with D perhaps TRBD1 (5 bases). Germline CDR1 is SEHNR and CDR2 is FQNEAQ (reference sequence). The ends were cut back, 10 bases at V and 4 bases at J, with 19 bases in the middle. The CDR3 has 14 residues. The CDR3 spells CAIGTGGKGYGYTF. The DNA of the CDR3 is TGTGCCATCGGGACGGGGGGAAAAGGCTATGGCTACACCTTC.

V and J are TRBV11-2 and TRBJ2-5, with 8 bases lining up with TRBD2. The V and J ends lost 5 bases and 3 bases, in that order; junction bases with no gene match: 8. CDR1 SGHAT and CDR2 FQNNGV come from the germline V gene. The CDR3 length is 15 residues. The CDR3 DNA is TGTGCCAGCAGCAACCAGCGGGGGCGCGAAGAGACCCAGTACTTC. Translation: CASSNQRGREETQYF. Drawing the rest from reference TRBV11-2 and TRBJ2-5, the complete variable domain is EAGVAQSPRYKIIEKRQSVAFWCNPISGHATLYWYQQILGQGPKLLIQFQNNGVVDDSQLPKDRFSAERLKGVDSTLKIQPAKLEDSAVYLCASSNQRGREETQYFGPGTRLLVL.

This chain uses TRBV6-5 with TRBJ1-4, with D maybe TRBD1 (5 bases). This CDR3 is 15 amino acids long. The V gene's germline CDR1 is MNHEY and CDR2 SVGAGI. V dropped 6 bases and J dropped 4 bases, with 15 bases sitting between them. The CDR3 is CASSYTTGYNEKLFF. CDR3 nucleotide sequence: TGTGCCAGCAGCTATACCACAGGATATAATGAAAAACTGTTTTTT.

V gene TRBV5-6 combines with J gene TRBJ2-7, with D maybe TRBD2 (6 bases). V was cut by 1 base and J by 3 bases, with 8 bases left in between. The CDR3 length is 13 residues. CDR1 SGHDT and CDR2 YYEEEE come from the germline V gene. This CDR3 is CASSLWEDYEQYF. The CDR3 DNA reads TGTGCCAGCAGCTTGTGGGAGGACTACGAGCAGTACTTC.

The rearrangement links TRBV28 to TRBJ2-7, with 7 bases lining up with TRBD2. Losses at the gene ends were 10 bases for V and 0 bases for J; bases not matched to a gene: 9. Per the germline V gene, CDR1 is MDHEN and CDR2 is SYDVKM. The CDR3 has 14 residues. DNA of the CDR3: TGTGCCACCAAATCTAGCGGATCCTCCTACGAGCAGTACTTC. Translation: CATKSSGSSYEQYF.